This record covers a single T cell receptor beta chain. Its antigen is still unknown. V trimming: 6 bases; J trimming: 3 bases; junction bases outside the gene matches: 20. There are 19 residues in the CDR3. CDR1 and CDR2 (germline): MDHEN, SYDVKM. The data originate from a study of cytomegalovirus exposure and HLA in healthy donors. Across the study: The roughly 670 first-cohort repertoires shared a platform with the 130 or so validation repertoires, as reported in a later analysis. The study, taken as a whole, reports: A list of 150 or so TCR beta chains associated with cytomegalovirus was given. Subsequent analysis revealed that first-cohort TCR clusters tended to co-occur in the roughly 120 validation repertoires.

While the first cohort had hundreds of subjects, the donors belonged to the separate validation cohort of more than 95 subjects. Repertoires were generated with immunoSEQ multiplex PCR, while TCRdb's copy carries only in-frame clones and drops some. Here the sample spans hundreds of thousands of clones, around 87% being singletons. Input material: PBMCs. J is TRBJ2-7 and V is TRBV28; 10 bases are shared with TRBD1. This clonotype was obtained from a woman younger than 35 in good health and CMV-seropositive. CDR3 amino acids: CASSYLPGQGRLENYEQYF. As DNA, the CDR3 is TGTGCCAGCAGCTATCTGCCGGGACAGGGGCGACTAGAAAACTACGAGCAGTACTTC.